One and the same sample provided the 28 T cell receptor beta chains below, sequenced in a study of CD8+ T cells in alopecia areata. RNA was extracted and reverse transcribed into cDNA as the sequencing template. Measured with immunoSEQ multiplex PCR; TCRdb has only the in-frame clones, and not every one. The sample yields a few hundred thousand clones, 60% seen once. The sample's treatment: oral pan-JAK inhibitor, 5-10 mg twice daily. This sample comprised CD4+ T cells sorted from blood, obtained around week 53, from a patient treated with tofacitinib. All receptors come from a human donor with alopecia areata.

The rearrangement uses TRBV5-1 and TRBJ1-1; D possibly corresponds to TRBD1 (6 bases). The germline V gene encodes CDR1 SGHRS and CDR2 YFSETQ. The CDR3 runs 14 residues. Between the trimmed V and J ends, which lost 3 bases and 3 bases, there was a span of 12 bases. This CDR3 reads CASSSQGWDTEAFF. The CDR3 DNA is TGCGCCAGCAGCTCACAGGGTTGGGACACTGAAGCTTTCTTT.

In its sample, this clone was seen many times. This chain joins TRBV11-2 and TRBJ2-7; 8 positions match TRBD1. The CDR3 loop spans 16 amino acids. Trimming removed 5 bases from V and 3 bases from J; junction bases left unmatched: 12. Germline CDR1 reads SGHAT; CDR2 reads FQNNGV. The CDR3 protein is CASSPREDREGYEQYF. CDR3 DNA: TGTGCCAGCAGCCCCCGAGAGGACAGGGAAGGCTACGAGCAGTACTTC. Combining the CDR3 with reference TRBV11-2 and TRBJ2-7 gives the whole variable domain EAGVAQSPRYKIIEKRQSVAFWCNPISGHATLYWYQQILGQGPKLLIQFQNNGVVDDSQLPKDRFSAERLKGVDSTLKIQPAKLEDSAVYLCASSPREDREGYEQYFGPGTRLTVT.

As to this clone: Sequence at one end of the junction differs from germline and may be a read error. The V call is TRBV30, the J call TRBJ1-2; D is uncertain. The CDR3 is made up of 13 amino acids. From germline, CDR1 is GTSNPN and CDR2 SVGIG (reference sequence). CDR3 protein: CAWSVREDYGYTF. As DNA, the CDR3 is TGTGCCTGGAGTGTCCGAGAGGACTACGGCTACACCTTC. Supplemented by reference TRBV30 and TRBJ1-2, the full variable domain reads SQTIHQWPATLVQPVGSPLSLECTVEGTSNPNLYWYRQAAGRGLQLLFYSVGIGQISSEVPQNLSASRPQDRQFILSSKKLLLSDSGFYLCAWSVREDYGYTFGSGTRLTVV.

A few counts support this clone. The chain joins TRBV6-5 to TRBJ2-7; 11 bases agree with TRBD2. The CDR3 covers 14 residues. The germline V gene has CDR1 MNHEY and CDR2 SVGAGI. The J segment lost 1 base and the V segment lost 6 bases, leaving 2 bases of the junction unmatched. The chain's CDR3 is CASRRTSGSYEQYF. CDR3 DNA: TGTGCCAGCAGAAGGACTAGCGGGTCCTACGAGCAGTACTTC.

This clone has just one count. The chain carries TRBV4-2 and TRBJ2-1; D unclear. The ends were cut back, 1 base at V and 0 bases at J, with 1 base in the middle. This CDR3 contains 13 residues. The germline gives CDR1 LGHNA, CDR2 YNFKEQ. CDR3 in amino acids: CASSQVSYNEQFF. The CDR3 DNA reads TGTGCCAGCAGCCAAGTCTCCTACAATGAGCAGTTCTTC.

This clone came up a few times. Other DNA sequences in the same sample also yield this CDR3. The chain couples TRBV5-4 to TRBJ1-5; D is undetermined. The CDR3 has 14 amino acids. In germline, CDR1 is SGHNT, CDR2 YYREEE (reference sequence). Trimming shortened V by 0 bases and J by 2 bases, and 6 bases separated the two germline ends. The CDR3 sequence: CASSLAGGNQPQHF. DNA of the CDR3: TGTGCCAGCAGCTTGGCCGGGGGCAATCAGCCCCAGCATTTT.

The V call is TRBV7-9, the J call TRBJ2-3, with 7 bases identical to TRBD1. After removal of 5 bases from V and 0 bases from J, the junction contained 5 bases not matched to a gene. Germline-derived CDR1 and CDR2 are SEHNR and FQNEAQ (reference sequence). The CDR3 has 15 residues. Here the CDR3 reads CASSPVQGSTDTQYF. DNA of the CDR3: TGTGCCAGCAGCCCCGTACAGGGGAGCACAGATACGCAGTATTTT.

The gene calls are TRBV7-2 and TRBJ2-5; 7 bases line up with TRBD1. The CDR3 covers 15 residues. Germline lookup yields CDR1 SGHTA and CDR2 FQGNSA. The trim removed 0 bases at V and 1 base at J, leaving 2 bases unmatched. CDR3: CASSLATGPQETQYF. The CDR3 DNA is TGTGCCAGCAGCTTAGCGACAGGGCCCCAAGAGACCCAGTACTTC.

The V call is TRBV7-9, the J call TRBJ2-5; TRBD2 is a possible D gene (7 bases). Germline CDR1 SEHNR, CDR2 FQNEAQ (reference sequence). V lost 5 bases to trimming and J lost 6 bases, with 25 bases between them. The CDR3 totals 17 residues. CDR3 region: CASSPLGGGIVVKTQYF. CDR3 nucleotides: TGTGCCAGCAGCCCCCTAGGGGGGGGGATCGTGGTTAAGACCCAGTACTTC.

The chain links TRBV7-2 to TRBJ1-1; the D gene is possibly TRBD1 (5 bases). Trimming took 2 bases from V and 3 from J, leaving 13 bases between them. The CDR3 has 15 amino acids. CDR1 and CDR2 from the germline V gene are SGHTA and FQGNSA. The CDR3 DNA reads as TGTGCCAGCAGCTTATCTTTATACAGGTACACTGAAGCTTTCTTT. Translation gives CASSLSLYRYTEAFF.

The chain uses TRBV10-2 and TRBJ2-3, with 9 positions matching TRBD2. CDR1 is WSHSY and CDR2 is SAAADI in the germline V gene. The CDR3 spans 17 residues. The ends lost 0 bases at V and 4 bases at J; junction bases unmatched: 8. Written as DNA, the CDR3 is TGCGCCAGCAGTGAGTCGTTTCGAGCGGGGGGCGCAGATACGCAGTATTTT. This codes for CASSESFRAGGADTQYF.

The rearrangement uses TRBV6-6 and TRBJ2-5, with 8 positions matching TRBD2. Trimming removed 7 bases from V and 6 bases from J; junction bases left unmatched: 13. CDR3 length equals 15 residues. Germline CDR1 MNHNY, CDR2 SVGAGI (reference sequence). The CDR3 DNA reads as TGTGCCAGCATCCCGTCGGGAGGGGCCGGCAAGACCCAGTACTTC. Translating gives CASIPSGGAGKTQYF.

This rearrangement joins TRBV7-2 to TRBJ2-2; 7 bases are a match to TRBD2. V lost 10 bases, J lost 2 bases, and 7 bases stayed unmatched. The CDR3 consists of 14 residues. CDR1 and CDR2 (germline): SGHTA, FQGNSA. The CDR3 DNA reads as TGTGCCACCCAGTCTAGCGGTAACACCGGGGAGCTGTTTTTT. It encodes CATQSSGNTGELFF.

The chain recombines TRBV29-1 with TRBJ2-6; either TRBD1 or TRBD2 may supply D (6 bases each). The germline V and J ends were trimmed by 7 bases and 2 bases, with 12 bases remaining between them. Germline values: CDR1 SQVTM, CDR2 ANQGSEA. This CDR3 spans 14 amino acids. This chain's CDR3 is CSAEGGTGANVLTF. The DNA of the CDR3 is TGCAGCGCCGAGGGGGGAACTGGGGCCAACGTCCTGACTTTC.

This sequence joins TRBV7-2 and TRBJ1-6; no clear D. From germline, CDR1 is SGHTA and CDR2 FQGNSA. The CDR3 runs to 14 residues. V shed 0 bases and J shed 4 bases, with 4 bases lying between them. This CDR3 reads CASSLAVYNSPLHF. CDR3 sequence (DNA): TGTGCCAGCAGCTTAGCGGTTTATAATTCACCCCTCCACTTT.

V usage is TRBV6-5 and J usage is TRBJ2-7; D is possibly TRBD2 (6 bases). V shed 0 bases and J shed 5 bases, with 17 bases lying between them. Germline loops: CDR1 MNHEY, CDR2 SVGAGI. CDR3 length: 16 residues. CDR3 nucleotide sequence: TGTGCCAGCAGTTACTCTCGGGGGAATCCGTTCAACGAGCAGTACTTC. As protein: CASSYSRGNPFNEQYF.

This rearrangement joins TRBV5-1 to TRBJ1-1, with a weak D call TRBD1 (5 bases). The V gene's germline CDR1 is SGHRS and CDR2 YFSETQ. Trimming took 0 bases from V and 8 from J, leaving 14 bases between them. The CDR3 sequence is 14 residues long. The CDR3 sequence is CASSLGGRPIEAFF. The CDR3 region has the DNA TGCGCCAGCAGCTTGGGGGGCAGGCCGATCGAAGCTTTCTTT. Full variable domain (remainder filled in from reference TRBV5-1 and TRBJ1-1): KAGVTQTPRYLIKTRGQQVTLSCSPISGHRSVSWYQQTPGQGLQFLFEYFSETQRNKGNFPGRFSGRQFSNSRSEMNVSTLELGDSALYLCASSLGGRPIEAFFGQGTRLTVV.

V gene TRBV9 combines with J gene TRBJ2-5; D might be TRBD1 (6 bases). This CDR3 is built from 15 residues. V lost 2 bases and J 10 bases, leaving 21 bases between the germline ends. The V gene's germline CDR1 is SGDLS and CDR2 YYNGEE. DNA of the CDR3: TGTGCCAGCAGCGTCGGCCAGGCCACCTCCAGGGGCCAGTACTTC. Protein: CASSVGQATSRGQYF.

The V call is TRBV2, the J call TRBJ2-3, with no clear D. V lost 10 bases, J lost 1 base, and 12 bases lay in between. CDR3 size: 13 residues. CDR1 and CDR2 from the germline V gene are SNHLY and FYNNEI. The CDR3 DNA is TGTGCCACCCAACCCCGAGGCACAGATACGCAGTATTTT. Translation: CATQPRGTDTQYF. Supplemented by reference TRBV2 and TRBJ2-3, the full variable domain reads EPEVTQTPSHQVTQMGQEVILRCVPISNHLYFYWYRQILGQKVEFLVSFYNNEISEKSEIFDDQFSVERPDGSNFTLKIRSTKLEDSAMYFCATQPRGTDTQYFGPGTRLTVL.

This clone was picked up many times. The DNA for the CDR3 is TGTGCCAGCAGCTCGGCGGACAGCGCTAACTATGGCTACACCTTC. Protein: CASSSADSANYGYTF. The rearrangement joins TRBV5-4 to TRBJ1-2; a weak D match, TRBD1 (6 bases). CDR1 is SGHNT, CDR2 YYREEE, per germline (reference sequence). V dropped 3 bases and J dropped 0 bases, with 12 bases sitting between them. This CDR3 has 15 residues.

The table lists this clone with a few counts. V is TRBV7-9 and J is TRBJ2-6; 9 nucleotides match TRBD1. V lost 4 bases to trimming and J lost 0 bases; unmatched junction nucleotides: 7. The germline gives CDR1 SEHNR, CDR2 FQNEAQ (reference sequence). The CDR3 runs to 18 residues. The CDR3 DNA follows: TGTGCCAGCAGCTCCTGGACAGGGGCATTCTCTGGGGCCAACGTCCTGACTTTC. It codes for CASSSWTGAFSGANVLTF.

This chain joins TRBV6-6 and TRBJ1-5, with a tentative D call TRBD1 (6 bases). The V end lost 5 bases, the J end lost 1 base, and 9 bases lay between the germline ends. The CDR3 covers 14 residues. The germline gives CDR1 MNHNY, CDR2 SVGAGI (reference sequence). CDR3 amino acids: CASSRDMSNQPQHF. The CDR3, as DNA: TGTGCCAGCAGTCGGGACATGAGCAATCAGCCCCAGCATTTT.

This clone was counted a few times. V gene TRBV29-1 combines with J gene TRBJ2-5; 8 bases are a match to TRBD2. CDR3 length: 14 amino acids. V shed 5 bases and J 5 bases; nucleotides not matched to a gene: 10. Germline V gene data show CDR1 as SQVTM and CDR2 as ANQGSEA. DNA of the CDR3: TGCAGCGTTACAATGGCGGGGGGAAAGGAGACCCAGTACTTC. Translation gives CSVTMAGGKETQYF.

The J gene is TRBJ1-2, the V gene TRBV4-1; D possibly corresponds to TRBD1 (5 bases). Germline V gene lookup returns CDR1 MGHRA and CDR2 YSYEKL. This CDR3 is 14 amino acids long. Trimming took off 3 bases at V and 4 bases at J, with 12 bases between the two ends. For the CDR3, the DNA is TGCGCCAGCAGCCATACGGGGACCCTCTATGGCTACACCTTC. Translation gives CASSHTGTLYGYTF.

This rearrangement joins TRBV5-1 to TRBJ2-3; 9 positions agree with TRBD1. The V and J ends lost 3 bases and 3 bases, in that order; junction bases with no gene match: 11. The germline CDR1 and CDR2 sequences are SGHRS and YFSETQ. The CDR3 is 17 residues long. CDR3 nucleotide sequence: TGCGCCAGCAGCTATTCCCCCGGGACAGGGCCGACAGATACGCAGTATTTT. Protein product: CASSYSPGTGPTDTQYF.

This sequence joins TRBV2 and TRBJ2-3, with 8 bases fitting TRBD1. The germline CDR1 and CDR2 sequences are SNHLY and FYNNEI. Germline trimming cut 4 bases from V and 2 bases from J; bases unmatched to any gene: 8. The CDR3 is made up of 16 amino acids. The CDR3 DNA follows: TGTGCCAGCAGTGGCCCCTGGACAGGGACCACAGATACGCAGTATTTT. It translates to CASSGPWTGTTDTQYF. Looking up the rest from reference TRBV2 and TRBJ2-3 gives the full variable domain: EPEVTQTPSHQVTQMGQEVILRCVPISNHLYFYWYRQILGQKVEFLVSFYNNEISEKSEIFDDQFSVERPDGSNFTLKIRSTKLEDSAMYFCASSGPWTGTTDTQYFGPGTRLTVL.

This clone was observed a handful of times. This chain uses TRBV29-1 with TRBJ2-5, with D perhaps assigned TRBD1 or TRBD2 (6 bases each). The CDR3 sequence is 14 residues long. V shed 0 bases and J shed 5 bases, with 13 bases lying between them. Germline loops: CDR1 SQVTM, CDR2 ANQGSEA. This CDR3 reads CSVEETTGRETQYF. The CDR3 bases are TGCAGCGTTGAAGAGACCACAGGGAGGGAGACCCAGTACTTC.

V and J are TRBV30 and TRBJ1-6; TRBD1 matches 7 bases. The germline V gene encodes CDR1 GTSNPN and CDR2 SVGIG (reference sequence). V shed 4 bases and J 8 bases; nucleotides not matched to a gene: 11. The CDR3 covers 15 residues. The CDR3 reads CAWNPWTGVDSPLHF. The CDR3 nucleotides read TGTGCCTGGAACCCCTGGACAGGAGTCGATTCACCCCTCCACTTT.